The TCR beta chain described here comes from a study of response to subunit inactivated influenza vaccine. General observations from the study: The study's authors posited that every seasonal influenza vaccination enlists few new T cells.

TCRdb redid the calling of the RT-PCR reads with MiXCR, one entry per CDR3 protein. The repertoire holds about 700,000 distinct CDR3 sequences, with more than 11% as singletons. This clonotype was seen repeatedly, ten times or more. Its antigen is unidentified. Germline lookup yields CDR1 ENHRY and CDR2 SYGVKD. The V gene end was trimmed by 4 bases and the J gene end by 0 bases; junction bases not matched to a gene: 12. The CDR3 totals 18 residues. Sequenced material: PBMCs from blood, taken roughly 15 days before vaccination. The receptor was derived from a man aged 45-60 years who received an inactivated influenza vaccine. The chain couples TRBV10-3 to TRBJ2-1; TRBD2 aligns across 7 bases. The CDR3 nucleotides are TGTGCCATCAGTGGAAAGCCTCTAGCGGCGAGCTCCTACAATGAGCAGTTCTTC. Protein sequence: CAISGKPLAASSYNEQFF.